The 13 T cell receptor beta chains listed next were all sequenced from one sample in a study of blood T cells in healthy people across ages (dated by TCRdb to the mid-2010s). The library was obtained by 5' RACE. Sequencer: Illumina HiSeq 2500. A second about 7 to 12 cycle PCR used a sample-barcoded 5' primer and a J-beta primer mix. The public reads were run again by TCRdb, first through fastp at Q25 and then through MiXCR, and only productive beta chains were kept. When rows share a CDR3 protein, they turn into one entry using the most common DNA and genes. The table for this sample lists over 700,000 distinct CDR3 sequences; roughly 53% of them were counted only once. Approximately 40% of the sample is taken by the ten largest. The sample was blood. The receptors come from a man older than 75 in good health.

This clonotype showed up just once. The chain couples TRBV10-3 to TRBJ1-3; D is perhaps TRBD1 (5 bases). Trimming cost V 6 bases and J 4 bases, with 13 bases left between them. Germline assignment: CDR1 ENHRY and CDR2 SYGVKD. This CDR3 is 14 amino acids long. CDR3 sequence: CAISLGGVGNTIYF. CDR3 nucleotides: TGTGCCATCAGCCTGGGGGGAGTGGGAAACACCATATATTTT.

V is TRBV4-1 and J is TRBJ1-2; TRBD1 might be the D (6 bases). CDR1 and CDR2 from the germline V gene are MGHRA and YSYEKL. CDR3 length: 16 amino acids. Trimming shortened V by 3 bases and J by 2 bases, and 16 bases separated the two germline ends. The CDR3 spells CASSQYVTGQNYGYTF. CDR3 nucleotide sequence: TGCGCCAGCAGCCAGTACGTGACAGGACAAAACTATGGCTACACCTTC.

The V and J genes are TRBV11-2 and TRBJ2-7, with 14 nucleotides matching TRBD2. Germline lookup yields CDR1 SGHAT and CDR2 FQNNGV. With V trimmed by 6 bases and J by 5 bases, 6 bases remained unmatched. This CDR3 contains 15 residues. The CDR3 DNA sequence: TGTGCCAGCAGTCTCGGACTAGCGGGAGGCCACGAGCAGTACTTC. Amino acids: CASSLGLAGGHEQYF.

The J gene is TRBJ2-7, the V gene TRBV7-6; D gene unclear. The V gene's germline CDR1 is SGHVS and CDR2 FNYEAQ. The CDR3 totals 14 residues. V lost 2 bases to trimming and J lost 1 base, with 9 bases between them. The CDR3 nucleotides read TGTGCCAGCAGCTTAAGCCAGAAATCCTACGAGCAGTACTTC. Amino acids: CASSLSQKSYEQYF.

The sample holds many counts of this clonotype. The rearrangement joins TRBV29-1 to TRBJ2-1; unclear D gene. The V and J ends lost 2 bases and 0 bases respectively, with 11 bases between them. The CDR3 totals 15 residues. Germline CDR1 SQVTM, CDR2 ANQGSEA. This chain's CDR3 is CSVEPGRSSYNEQFF. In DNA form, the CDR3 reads TGCAGCGTTGAACCTGGCAGGAGCTCCTACAATGAGCAGTTCTTC.

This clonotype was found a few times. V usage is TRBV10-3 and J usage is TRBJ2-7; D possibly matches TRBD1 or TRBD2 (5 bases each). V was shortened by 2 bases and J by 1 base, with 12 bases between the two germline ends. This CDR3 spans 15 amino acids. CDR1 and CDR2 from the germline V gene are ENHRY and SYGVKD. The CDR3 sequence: CAISEIGTESYEQYF. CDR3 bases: TGTGCCATCAGTGAGATAGGGACCGAGTCCTACGAGCAGTACTTC.

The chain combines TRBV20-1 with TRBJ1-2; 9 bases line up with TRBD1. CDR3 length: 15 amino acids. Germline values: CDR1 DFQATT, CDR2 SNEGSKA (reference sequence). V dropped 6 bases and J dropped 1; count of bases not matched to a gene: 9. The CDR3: CSAGGQGQSNYGYTF. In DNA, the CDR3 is TGCAGTGCCGGTGGACAGGGGCAGAGTAACTATGGCTACACCTTC.

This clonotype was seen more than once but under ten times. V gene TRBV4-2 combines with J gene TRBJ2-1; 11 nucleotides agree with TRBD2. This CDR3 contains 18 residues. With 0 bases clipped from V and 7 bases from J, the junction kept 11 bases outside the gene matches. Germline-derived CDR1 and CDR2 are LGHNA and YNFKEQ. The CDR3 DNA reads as TGTGCCAGCAGCCAAGATTACGCCCTAGCGGGAGGTAGGAATGAGCAGTTCTTC. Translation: CASSQDYALAGGRNEQFF.

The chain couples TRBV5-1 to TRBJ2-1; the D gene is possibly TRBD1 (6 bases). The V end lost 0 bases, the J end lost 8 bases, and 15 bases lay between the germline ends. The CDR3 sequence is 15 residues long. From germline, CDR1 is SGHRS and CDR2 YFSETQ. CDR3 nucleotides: TGCGCCAGCAGCTTGGCCGGTCAGGGGATCGATGAGCAGTTCTTC. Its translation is CASSLAGQGIDEQFF.

The chain's CDR3 is CAISESRGDEQYF. DNA of the CDR3: TGTGCCATCAGTGAGTCGAGGGGGGATGAGCAGTACTTC. This chain connects TRBV10-3 to TRBJ2-7, with D possibly being TRBD1 or TRBD2 (6 bases each). The CDR3 sequence is 13 residues long. CDR1 and CDR2 (germline): ENHRY, SYGVKD. V dropped 0 bases and J dropped 7 bases, with 10 bases sitting between them.

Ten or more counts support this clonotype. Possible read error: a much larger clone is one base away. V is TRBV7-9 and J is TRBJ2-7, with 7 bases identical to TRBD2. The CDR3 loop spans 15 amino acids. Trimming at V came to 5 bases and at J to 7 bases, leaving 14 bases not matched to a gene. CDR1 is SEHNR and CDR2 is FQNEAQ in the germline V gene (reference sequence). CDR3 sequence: CASSPAQAGVQEQYF. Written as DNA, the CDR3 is TGTGCCAGCAGCCCTGCCCAGGCGGGAGTTCAAGAGCAGTACTTC. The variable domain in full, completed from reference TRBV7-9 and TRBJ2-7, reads DTGVSQNPRHKITKRGQNVTFRCDPISEHNRLYWYRQTLGQGPEFLTYFQNEAQLEKSRLLSDRFSAERPKGSFSTLEIQRTEQGDSAMYLCASSPAQAGVQEQYFGPGTRLTVT.

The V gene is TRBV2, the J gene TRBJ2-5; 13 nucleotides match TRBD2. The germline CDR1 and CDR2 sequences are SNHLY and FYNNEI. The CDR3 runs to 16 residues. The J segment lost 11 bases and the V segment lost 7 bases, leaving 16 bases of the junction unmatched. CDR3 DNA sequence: TGTGCCAGCACTGGACTAGCGGGAGCGTTGGGGAATGAGCAGTACTTC. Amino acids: CASTGLAGALGNEQYF.

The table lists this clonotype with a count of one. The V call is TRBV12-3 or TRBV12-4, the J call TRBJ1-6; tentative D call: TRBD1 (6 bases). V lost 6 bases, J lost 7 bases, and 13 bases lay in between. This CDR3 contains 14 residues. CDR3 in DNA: TGTGCCAGCAGAACACGGGGGGCGAATTCACCCCTCCACTTT. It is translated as CASRTRGANSPLHF.